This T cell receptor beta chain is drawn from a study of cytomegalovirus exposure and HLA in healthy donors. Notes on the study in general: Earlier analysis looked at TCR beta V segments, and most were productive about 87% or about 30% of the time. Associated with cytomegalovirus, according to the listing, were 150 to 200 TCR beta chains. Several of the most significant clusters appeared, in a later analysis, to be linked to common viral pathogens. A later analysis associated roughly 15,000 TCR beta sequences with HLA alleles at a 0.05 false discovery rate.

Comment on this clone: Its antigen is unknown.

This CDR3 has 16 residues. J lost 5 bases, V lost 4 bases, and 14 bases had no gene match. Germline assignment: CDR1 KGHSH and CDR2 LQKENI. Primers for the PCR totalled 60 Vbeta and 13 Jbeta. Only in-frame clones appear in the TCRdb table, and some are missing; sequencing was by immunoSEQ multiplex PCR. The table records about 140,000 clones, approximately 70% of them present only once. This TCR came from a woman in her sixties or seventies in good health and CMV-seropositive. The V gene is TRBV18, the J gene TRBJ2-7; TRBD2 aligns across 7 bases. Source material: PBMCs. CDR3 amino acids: CASSRTSEGKGNEQYF. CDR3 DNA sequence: TGTGCCAGCTCACGAACTAGCGAGGGCAAGGGCAACGAGCAGTACTTC.